This T cell receptor (beta chain) came from a study of blood T cell repertoires in COVID-19. Libraries were prepared by immunoSEQ multiplex PCR; TCRdb keeps only in-frame clonotypes and omits some of them. The table shows 400,000 or so clones, with around 91% occurring only once. V lost 4 bases and J lost 5; bases outside the gene matches: 3. This CDR3 spans 13 amino acids. Germline CDR1 is SGHTA and CDR2 is FQGTGA. The sample consisted of PBMCs or T cells enriched from blood (not recorded which). This TCR came from a man under 40 who had recovered from COVID-19. The chain joins TRBV7-3 to TRBJ2-5; TRBD1 agrees at 8 bases. The chain's CDR3 is CASSYGDRETQYF. The CDR3 coding sequence is TGTGCCAGCAGCTATGGGGACAGGGAGACCCAGTACTTC.